The next 12 T cell receptor beta chains were all read from a single sample in a study of T-cell memory formation after mild COVID-19. TCRdb used MiXCR to reprocess the 5' RACE reads, holding one entry per CDR3 protein. The sample consists of about 180,000 distinct CDR3 sequences, 16% of them appearing once. Sample: PBMCs or a T cell subset sorted from them (not recorded which). All receptors come from an adult woman who had mild COVID-19 (a few samples of this study predate the infection). Cell type and time point are not known.

The chain carries TRBV6-2 or TRBV6-3 and TRBJ2-1, with D perhaps matching TRBD2 (6 bases). The V gene lost 3 bases and the J gene lost 6 bases, with 15 bases spanning the gap. CDR1 and CDR2 (germline): MNHEY, SVGEGT. CDR3 size: 15 residues. The DNA of the CDR3 is TGTGCCAGCAGTTATGGCGGGAATTGGGGCAATGAGCAGTTCTTC. It codes for CASSYGGNWGNEQFF.

This clonotype has a handful of counts. The rearrangement links TRBV12-3 or TRBV12-4 to TRBJ2-1, with D tentatively TRBD1 (5 bases). This CDR3 has 13 amino acids. Trimming removed 2 bases from V and 9 bases from J, with 11 bases in between. The CDR3: CASSLKGRGEQFF. The CDR3 DNA reads TGTGCCAGCAGTTTAAAGGGAAGGGGTGAGCAGTTCTTC.

The chain uses TRBV27 and TRBJ2-7; possibly TRBD1 for D (7 bases). The CDR3 sequence is 14 residues long. CDR1 and CDR2 from the germline V gene are MNHEY and SMNVEV (reference sequence). The V end lost 6 bases, the J end lost 4 bases, and 16 bases lay between the germline ends. This CDR3 is CASRLSSGGYEQYF. CDR3 in DNA: TGTGCCAGCAGACTTTCCTCAGGGGGGTACGAGCAGTACTTC.

This clonotype has at least ten counts. V and J are TRBV4-1 and TRBJ1-5; D uncertain. The V end lost 0 bases, the J end lost 0 bases, and 6 bases lay between the germline ends. Germline CDR1 is MGHRA and CDR2 is YSYEKL. The CDR3 extends over 15 amino acids. This CDR3 reads CASSQDPFSNQPQHF. CDR3 nucleotide sequence: TGCGCCAGCAGCCAAGATCCCTTTAGCAATCAGCCCCAGCATTTT.

The V and J genes are TRBV6-6 and TRBJ2-1; 11 nucleotides align to TRBD2. Trimming cost V 7 bases and J 7 bases; bases outside gene matches: 12. This CDR3 is 16 amino acids long. From germline, CDR1 is MNHNY and CDR2 SVGAGI (reference sequence). The CDR3 coding sequence is TGTGCCAGCATCGCCCTTAGCGGGAGGGCCGTAAATGAGCAGTTCTTC. Translation: CASIALSGRAVNEQFF.

This clonotype came up a few times. The rearrangement joins TRBV12-3 or TRBV12-4 to TRBJ2-1; 10 nucleotides agree with TRBD2. The junction had 12 bases not matched to a gene; V was cut back by 7 bases and J by 0 bases. This CDR3 has 18 amino acids. The DNA for the CDR3 is TGTGCCAGCACCCCGATGTTGGCTAGCGGGAGCTCCTACAATGAGCAGTTCTTC. Amino acids: CASTPMLASGSSYNEQFF.

This clonotype was picked up a small number of times. The rearrangement links TRBV7-8 to TRBJ2-1, with D perhaps matching TRBD1 or TRBD2 (6 bases each). V was trimmed by 5 bases and J by 12 bases, leaving 14 bases between them. Germline V gene data show CDR1 as SGHVS and CDR2 as FQNEAQ. This CDR3 comprises 12 residues. The chain's CDR3 is CASSISGRGQFF. CDR3 sequence (DNA): TGTGCCAGCAGCATTAGCGGCAGGGGGCAGTTCTTC.

The rearrangement joins TRBV7-9 to TRBJ2-6; no clear D. The CDR3 runs to 17 residues. CDR1 and CDR2 (germline): SEHNR, FQNEAQ (reference sequence). Trimming took 2 bases from V and 0 from J, leaving 11 bases between them. In DNA, the CDR3 is TGTGCCAGCAGCTTATGGTCAGGAGTCTCTGGGGCCAACGTCCTGACTTTC. It codes for CASSLWSGVSGANVLTF.

The rearrangement links TRBV20-1 to TRBJ2-5, with D perhaps TRBD1 (5 bases). V was shortened by 3 bases and J by 7 bases, with 9 bases between the two germline ends. Per germline, CDR1 DFQATT and CDR2 SNEGSKA (reference sequence). The CDR3 totals 11 residues. The CDR3 DNA is TGCAGTGCTAGGACAGCCCGGACCCAGTACTTC. It specifies CSARTARTQYF.

This sequence joins TRBV12-3 or TRBV12-4 and TRBJ1-1, with D hard to call. Between the trimmed V and J ends, which lost 2 bases and 1 base, there was a span of 8 bases. The CDR3 covers 14 residues. The CDR3 loop is CASSLSGRNTEAFF. The CDR3 coding sequence is TGTGCCAGCAGTTTAAGCGGACGGAACACTGAAGCTTTCTTT.

This clonotype was observed at least ten times. This sequence joins TRBV28 and TRBJ2-3, with D perhaps TRBD1 or TRBD2 (5 bases each). This CDR3 contains 12 residues. Trimming took off 6 bases at V and 3 bases at J, with 7 bases between the two ends. The germline gives CDR1 MDHEN, CDR2 SYDVKM. In DNA form, the CDR3 reads TGTGCCAGCAGAGGGACGACAGATACGCAGTATTTT. It specifies CASRGTTDTQYF.

Only a few counts were recorded for this clonotype. The genes are TRBV11-2 and TRBJ2-7; D is ambiguous. CDR1 SGHAT and CDR2 FQNNGV come from the germline V gene. This CDR3 region has 14 residues. V was trimmed by 4 bases and J by 0 bases, leaving 10 bases between them. The CDR3 is CASSSDISSYEQYF. The CDR3 DNA reads as TGTGCCAGCAGCTCCGACATTAGCTCCTACGAGCAGTACTTC.